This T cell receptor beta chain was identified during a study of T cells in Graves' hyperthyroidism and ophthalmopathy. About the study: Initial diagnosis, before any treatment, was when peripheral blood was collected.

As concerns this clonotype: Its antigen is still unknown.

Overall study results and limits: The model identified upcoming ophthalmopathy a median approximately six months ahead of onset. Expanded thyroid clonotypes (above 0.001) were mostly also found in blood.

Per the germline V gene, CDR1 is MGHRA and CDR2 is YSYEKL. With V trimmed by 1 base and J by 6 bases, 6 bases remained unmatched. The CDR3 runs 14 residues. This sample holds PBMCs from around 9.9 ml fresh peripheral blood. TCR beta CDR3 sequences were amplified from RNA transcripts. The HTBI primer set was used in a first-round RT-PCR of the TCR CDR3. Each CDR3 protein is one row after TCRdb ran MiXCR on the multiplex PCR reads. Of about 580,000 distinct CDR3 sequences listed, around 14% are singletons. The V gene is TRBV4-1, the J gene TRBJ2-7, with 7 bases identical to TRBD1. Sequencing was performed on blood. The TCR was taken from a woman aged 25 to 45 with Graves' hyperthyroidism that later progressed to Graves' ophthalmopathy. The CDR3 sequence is CASSQGTGFLEQYF. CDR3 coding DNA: TGCGCCAGCAGCCAAGGGACAGGTTTCCTCGAGCAGTACTTC.